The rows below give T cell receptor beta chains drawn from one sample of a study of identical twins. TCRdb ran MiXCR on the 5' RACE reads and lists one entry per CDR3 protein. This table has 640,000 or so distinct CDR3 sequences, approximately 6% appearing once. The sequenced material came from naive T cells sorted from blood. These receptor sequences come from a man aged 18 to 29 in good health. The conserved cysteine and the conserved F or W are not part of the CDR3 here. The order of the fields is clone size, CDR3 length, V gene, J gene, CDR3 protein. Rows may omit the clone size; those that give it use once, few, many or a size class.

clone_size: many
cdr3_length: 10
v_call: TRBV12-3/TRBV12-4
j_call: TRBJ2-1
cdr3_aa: ASSLKGTRGF

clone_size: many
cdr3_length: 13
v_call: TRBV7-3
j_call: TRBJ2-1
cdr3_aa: ASSLTGTGGGEQF

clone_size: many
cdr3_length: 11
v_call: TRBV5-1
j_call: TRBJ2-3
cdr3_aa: ASSLQGAGTQY

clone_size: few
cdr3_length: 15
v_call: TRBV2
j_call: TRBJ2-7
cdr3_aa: ASSGPPKGLASYEQY

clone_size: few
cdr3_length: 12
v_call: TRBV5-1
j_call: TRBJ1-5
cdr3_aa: ASSQDPGDRPQH

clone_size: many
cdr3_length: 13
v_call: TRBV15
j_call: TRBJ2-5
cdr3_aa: ATLAEWGSQETQY

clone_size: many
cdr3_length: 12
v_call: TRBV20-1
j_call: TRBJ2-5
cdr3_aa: SASVSGQQETQY

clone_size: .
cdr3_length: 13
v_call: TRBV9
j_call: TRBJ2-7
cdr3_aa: ASSVDPGQGAEQY

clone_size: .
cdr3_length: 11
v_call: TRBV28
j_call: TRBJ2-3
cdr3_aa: ASILREADTQY

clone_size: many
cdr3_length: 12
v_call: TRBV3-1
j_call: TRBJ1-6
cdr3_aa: ASSPRQGNSPLH

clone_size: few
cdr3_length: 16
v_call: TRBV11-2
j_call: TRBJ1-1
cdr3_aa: ASSLVYYGGSPNTEAF

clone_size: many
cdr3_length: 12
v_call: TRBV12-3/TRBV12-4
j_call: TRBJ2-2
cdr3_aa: ASSLGGPAGELF

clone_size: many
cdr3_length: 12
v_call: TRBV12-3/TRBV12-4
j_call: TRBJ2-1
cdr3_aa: ASRDRTGFGEQF

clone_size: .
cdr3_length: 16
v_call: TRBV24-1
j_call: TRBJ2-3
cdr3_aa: ATTSSGRMWLGTDTQY

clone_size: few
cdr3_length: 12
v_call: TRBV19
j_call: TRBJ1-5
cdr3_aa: ASEDRDSNQPQH

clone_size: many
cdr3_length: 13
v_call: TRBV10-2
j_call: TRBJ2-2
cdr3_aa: ASSVTAANTGELF